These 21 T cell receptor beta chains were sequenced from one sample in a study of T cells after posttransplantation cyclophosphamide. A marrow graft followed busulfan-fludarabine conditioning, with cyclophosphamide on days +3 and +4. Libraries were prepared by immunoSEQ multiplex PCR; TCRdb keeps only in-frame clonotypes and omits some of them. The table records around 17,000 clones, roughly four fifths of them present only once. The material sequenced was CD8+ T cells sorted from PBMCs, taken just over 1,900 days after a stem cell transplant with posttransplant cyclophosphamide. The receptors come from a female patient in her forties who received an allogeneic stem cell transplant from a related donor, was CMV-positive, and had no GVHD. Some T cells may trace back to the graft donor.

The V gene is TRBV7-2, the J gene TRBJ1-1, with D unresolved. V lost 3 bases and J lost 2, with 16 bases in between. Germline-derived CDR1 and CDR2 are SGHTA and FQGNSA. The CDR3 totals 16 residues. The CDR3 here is CASSFPSKTANTEAFF. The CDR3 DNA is TGTGCCAGCAGCTTCCCCTCAAAAACAGCTAACACTGAAGCTTTCTTT. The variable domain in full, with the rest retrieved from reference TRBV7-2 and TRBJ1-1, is GAGVSQSPSNKVTEKGKDVELRCDPISGHTALYWYRQSLGQGLEFLIYFQGNSAPDKSGLPSDRFSAERTGGSVSTLTIQRTQQEDSAVYLCASSFPSKTANTEAFFGQGTRLTVV.

The CDR3 loop is CASTRDRGTGELFF. The CDR3 DNA is TGTGCCAGCACCAGGGACAGGGGCACCGGGGAGCTGTTTTTT. The chain combines TRBV28 with TRBJ2-2; 10 nucleotides align to TRBD1. The CDR3 consists of 14 residues. The V gene end was trimmed by 7 bases and the J gene end by 4 bases; junction bases not matched to a gene: 3. CDR1 and CDR2 from the germline V gene are MDHEN and SYDVKM.

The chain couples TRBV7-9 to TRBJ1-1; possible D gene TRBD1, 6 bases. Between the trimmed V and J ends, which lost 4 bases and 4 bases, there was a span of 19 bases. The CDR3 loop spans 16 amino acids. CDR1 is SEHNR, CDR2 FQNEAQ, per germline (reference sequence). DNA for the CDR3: TGTGCCAGCAGCTCGCCCCCAGGGGAAGTGGGCACTGAAGCTTTCTTT. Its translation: CASSSPPGEVGTEAFF. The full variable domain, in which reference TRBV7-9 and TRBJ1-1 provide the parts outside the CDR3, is DTGVSQNPRHKITKRGQNVTFRCDPISEHNRLYWYRQTLGQGPEFLTYFQNEAQLEKSRLLSDRFSAERPKGSFSTLEIQRTEQGDSAMYLCASSSPPGEVGTEAFFGQGTRLTVV.

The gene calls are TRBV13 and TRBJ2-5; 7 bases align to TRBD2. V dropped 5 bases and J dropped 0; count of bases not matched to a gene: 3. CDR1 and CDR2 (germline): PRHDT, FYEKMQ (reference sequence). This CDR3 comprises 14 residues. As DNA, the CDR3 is TGTGCCAGCAGCCGACTAGCTTACCAAGAGACCCAGTACTTC. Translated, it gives CASSRLAYQETQYF. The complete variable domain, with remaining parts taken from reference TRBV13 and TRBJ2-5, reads AAGVIQSPRHLIKEKRETATLKCYPIPRHDTVYWYQQGPGQDPQFLISFYEKMQSDKGSIPDRFSAQQFSDYHSELNMSSLELGDSALYFCASSRLAYQETQYFGPGTRLLVL.

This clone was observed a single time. The chain's CDR3 is CASSLGLATDTQYF. CDR3 DNA sequence: TGTGCCAGCAGCCTCGGACTAGCGACAGATACGCAGTATTTT. This chain uses TRBV4-2 with TRBJ2-3; 9 nucleotides align to TRBD2. J lost 3 bases, V lost 4 bases, and 2 bases had no gene match. Germline V gene lookup returns CDR1 LGHNA and CDR2 YNFKEQ. The CDR3 spans 14 residues.

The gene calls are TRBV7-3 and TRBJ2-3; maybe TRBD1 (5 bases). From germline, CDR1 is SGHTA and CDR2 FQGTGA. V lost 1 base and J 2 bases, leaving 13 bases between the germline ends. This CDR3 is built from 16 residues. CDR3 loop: CASSLNGAGPTDTQYF. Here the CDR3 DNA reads TGTGCCAGCAGCTTAAATGGAGCAGGGCCCACAGATACGCAGTATTTT.

CDR3 sequence (DNA): TGCGCCAGCAGCTCGAACTCCGGGGGCAATGAGCAGTTCTTC. Protein: CASSSNSGGNEQFF. V gene TRBV5-1 combines with J gene TRBJ2-1; TRBD2 might be the D (6 bases). This CDR3 has 14 amino acids. Looked up from germline, CDR1 is SGHRS and CDR2 is YFSETQ. Trimming took 3 bases from V and 6 from J, leaving 13 bases between them.

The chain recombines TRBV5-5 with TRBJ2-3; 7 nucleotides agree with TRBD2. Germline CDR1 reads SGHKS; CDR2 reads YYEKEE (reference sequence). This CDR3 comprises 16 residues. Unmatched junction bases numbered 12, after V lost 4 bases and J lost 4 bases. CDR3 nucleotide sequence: TGTGCCAGCAGCGAAAGCGGGGTTACCCTCTCAGATACGCAGTATTTT. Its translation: CASSESGVTLSDTQYF.

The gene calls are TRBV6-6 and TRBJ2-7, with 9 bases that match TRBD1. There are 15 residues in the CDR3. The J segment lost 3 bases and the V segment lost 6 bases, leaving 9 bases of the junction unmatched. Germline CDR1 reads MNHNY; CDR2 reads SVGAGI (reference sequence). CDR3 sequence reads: CASRTVGTGSYEQYF. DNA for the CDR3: TGTGCCAGCAGAACCGTGGGGACAGGGAGCTACGAGCAGTACTTC.

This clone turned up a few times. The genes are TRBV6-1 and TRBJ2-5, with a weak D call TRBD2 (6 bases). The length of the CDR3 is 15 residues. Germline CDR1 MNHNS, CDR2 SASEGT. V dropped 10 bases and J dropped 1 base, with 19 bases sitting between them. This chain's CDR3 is CATSRGSLLQETQYF. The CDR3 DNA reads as TGTGCCACCTCGCGGGGATCACTCCTCCAAGAGACCCAGTACTTC.

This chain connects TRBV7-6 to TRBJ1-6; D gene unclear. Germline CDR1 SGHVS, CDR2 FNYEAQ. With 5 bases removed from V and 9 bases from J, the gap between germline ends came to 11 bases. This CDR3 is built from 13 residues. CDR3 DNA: TGTGCCAGCAGCGCCAGTGCGGGTTCACCCCTCCACTTT. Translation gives CASSASAGSPLHF.

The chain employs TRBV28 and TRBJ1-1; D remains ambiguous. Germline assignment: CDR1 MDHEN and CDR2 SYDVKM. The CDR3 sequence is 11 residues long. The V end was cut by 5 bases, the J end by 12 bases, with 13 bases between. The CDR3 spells CASSQDSRSFF. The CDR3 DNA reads TGTGCCAGCAGTCAGGACTCTCGCTCTTTCTTT.

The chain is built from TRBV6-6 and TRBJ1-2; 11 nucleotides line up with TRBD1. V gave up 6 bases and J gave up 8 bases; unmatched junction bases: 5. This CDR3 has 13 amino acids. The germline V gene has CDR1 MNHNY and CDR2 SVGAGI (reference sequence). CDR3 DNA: TGTGCCAGCAGCACGGGACAGGGGGGGGGCTACACCTTC. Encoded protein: CASSTGQGGGYTF.

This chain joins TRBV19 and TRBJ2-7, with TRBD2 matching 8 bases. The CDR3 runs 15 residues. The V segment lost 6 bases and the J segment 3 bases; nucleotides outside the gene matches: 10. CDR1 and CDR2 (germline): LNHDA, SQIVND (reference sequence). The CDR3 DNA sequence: TGTGCCAGTAGAGGGTCCGGGGGGGCCTTCTACGAGCAGTACTTC. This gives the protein CASRGSGGAFYEQYF.

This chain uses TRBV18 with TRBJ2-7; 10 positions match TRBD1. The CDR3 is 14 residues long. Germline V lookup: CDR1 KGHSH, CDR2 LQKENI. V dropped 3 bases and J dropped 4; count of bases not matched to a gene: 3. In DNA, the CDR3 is TGTGCCAGCTCACCTCGGGACAGGGGATACGAGCAGTACTTC. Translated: CASSPRDRGYEQYF. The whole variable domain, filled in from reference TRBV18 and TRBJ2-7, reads NAGVMQNPRHLVRRRGQEARLRCSPMKGHSHVYWYRQLPEEGLKFMVYLQKENIIDESGMPKERFSAEFPKEGPSILRIQQVVRGDSAAYFCASSPRDRGYEQYFGPGTRLTVT.

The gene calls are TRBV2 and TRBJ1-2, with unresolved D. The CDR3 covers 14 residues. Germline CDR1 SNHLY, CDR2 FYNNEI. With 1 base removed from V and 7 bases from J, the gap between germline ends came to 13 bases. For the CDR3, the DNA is TGTGCCAGCAGTGAAGGATGGGGAGGGTTTGGCTACACCTTC. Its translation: CASSEGWGGFGYTF.

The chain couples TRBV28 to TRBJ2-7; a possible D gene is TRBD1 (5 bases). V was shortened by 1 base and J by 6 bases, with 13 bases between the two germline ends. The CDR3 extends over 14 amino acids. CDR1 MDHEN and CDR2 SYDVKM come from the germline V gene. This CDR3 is CASSLFRQTSEQYF. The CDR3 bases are TGTGCCAGCAGTTTATTCCGACAGACGAGCGAGCAGTACTTC.

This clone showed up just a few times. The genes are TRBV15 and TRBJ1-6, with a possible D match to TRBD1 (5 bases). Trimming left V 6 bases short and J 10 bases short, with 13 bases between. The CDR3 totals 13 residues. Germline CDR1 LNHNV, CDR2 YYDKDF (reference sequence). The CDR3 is CATSYDRKSPLHF. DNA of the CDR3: TGTGCCACCAGTTATGACAGAAAATCACCCCTCCACTTT.

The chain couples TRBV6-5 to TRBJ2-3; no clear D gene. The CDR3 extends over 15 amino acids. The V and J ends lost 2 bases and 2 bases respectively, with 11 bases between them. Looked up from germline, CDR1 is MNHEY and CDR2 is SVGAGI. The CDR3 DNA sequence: TGTGCCAGCAGTTACGAAGCTCGCTCCACAGATACGCAGTATTTT. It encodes CASSYEARSTDTQYF.

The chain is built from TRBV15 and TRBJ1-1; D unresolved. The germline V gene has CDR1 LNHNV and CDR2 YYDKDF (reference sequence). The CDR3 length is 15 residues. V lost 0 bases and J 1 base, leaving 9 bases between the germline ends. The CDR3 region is CATSRDEQRNTEAFF. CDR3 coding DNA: TGTGCCACCAGCAGAGATGAACAGAGGAACACTGAAGCTTTCTTT.

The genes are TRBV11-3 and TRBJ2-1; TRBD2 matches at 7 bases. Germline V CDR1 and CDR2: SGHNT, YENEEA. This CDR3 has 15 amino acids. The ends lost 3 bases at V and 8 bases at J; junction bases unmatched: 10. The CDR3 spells CASSLVAGPGHEQFF. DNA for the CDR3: TGTGCCAGCAGCTTGGTAGCGGGCCCGGGGCATGAGCAGTTCTTC.